This T cell receptor beta chain was sequenced for a study of a mutant IDH1 vaccine in newly diagnosed glioma. In the study overall: Averaging 40.4 years of age, treated patients were approximately 62% male and around 40% female. Before enrollment, patients got radiotherapy alone, temozolomide alone, or mostly the combination. Study outcomes and limitations: Pseudoprogression showed no apparent link to changes in top peripheral T cell clonotypes.

A note on this clone: Its antigen is currently unknown.

Documented time point: baseline, week 1 (first vaccination visit). Treatment denoted: pre-vaccination baseline after standard-of-care therapy. Diagnosis in the donors showed new WHO grade 3 or 4 astrocytomas that were IDH1-mutant and ATRX-lost. Germline trimming cut 5 bases from V and 1 base from J; bases unmatched to any gene: 7. CDR1 MDHEN and CDR2 SYDVKM come from the germline V gene. The CDR3 runs 15 residues. Produced via immunoSEQ multiplex PCR; TCRdb's table is partial and in-frame only. The sample records approximately 92,000 clones, roughly 75% being singletons. This chain links TRBV28 with TRBJ1-1; 7 nucleotides agree with TRBD1. The origin of this receptor is a man aged 40-55 years with glioma. Sequenced material: PBMCs, taken from a glioma patient treated with radiotherapy, temozolomide or both. In DNA, the CDR3 is TGTGCCAGCAGTGAGACAGGGAAGGCGAACACTGAAGCTTTCTTT. It encodes CASSETGKANTEAFF.